Reported below is one T cell receptor beta chain. Its cognate antigen is unknown. The sample originates from a study of metastatic and nonmetastatic thyroid tumors. As for the study in general: Repertoire comparison spanned blood and tumor or nodule tissue of malignant and benign thyroid patients.

Study results and caveats: Relative to benign nodules, malignant thyroid tumors were reportedly characterized by significantly elevated TCR beta diversity in blood and tumor.

Every patient was untreated before thyroid surgery. The CDR3 is made up of 13 amino acids. The V gene's germline CDR1 is SGHNT and CDR2 YYREEE (reference sequence). V dropped 3 bases and J dropped 5 bases, with 11 bases sitting between them. Authors' data handling: Construction of a distant-metastasis classifier for papillary thyroid cancer relied on CDR3 differences across clinicopathological groups. TCRdb called clones again from the PCR reads with MiXCR. TCRdb, rather than the study authors, made the V and J calls. The sample carries 20,000 or so clones, 11% recorded once. Specimen: blood. This clonotype was sampled from a female donor with papillary thyroid cancer or a benign thyroid nodule (not recorded which). Some clones in this sample may be carry-over from other donors' samples. The V and J genes are TRBV5-4 and TRBJ2-5; tentatively, D is TRBD1 (5 bases). The CDR3 DNA follows: TGTGCCAGCAGCTATCTACCAGGGGAGACCCAGTACTTC. Translation: CASSYLPGETQYF.